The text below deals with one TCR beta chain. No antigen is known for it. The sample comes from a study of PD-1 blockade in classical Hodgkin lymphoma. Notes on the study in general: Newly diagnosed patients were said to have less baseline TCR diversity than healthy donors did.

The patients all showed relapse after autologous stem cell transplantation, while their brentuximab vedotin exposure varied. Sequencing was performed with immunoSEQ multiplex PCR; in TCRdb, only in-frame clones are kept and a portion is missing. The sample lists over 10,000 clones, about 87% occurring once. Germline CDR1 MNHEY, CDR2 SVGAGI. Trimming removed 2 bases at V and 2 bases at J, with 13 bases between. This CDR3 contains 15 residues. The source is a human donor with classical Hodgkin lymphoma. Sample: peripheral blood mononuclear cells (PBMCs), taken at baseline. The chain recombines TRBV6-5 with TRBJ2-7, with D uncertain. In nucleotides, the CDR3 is TGTGCCAGCAGTTACACTCCAGAGGCCCCCTACGAGCAGTACTTC. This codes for CASSYTPEAPYEQYF.